This T cell receptor beta chain emerged from a study of beta chain features in type 1 diabetes (dated by TCRdb to the late 2010s). With regard to the full study: Mean age, gender distribution, total cell number and subset yield were not different between patients and healthy donors. A total of 90 million to 140 million sorted cells were examined across all samples, and RNA yield correlated strongly with the number of cells per subset. In the study, TCRB repertoires of sorted circulating CD4+ T cell subsets from recently diagnosed type 1 diabetes patients were compared with those of matched healthy donors. Naive and central memory subsets were obtained from all 30 or so donors, but regulatory and stem cell-like memory subsets were isolated from only 8 patients and roughly eight healthy donors.

About this clone: There is no known antigen for this receptor. It has no much larger one-base neighbor in the sample; base qualities were not kept.

The CDR1 and CDR2 encoded by the germline V gene are SGDLS and YYNGEE. The junction shows trimming of 4 bases on V and 1 base on J, and the gene matches do not reach 13 bases of it. Including cysteine and phenylalanine, the CDR3 has 18 amino acids. The sequence is cut down to CDR3 DNA, 54 bases in frame from base 1. The full study reports these points: Type 1 diabetes patients showed a moderate but significant shortening of TCRB CDR3 length in all four CD4+ subsets. Shorter templates might be favored by PCR, yet because patient and control samples were amplified and corrected together, any such skew would affect both groups equally. Sequencing cDNA rather than genomic DNA could over-represent highly expressing activated cells, although activation and CD3 levels did not differ between groups. Because small numbers of individuals were included in the HLA sub-analyses, any influence of HLA type on TCRB rearrangement was left unresolved. Naive, central memory and regulatory TCRB repertoires appeared to be more alike among patients than among healthy donors. At VDJ recombination sites, type 1 diabetes patients had fewer insertions and more deleted nucleotides, which implies abnormalities in thymic rearrangement.

Each donor gave one peripheral blood draw, averaging approximately 110 mL, which was collected into heparinised tubes. Using a panel that included CD45RO, CCR7, CD25, CD127, CD95 and CD27, naive, central memory, regulatory and stem cell-like memory CD4+ T cells were sorted on a BD FACSAria II. Every sorted population had a purity above 98%. PBMCs were isolated right away by Lymphoprep density gradient centrifugation and were stained directly, without culture. Samples were stained and sorted in pairs, with one healthy donor and one patient per experiment, so that batch effects were minimized. The entire amount of isolated RNA was reverse transcribed using the High Capacity cDNA Reverse Transcription Kit, so the sequenced TCRB transcripts were expressed ones. Deep immunoSEQ sequencing was applied to naive, central memory and regulatory T cell samples, giving an average of about 3.4 million total reads per sample. After sorted cells were lysed in RLT buffer, RNA was extracted with DNase-treated RNeasy Micro or Mini kits, with the choice depending on cell number. Each cell subset was processed on its own to prevent cross-contamination, while patient and healthy donor samples were processed together. The immunoSEQ multiplex PCR was used to amplify TCRB sequences from cDNA, yielding 87-bp fragments that span the CDR3 region. Amplicons were sequenced on the Illumina HiSeq platform. The original methods were these. Synthetic template baselines were used to correct PCR bias computationally, reads within Hamming distance 2 were collapsed, and singletons that could not be merged were discarded. By aligning reads against IMGT, V, D and J genes, CDR3 length, and insertions or deletions at six rearrangement sites were assigned. Within each subset, clonotype counts were normalized to sorted cell number, and only after that were true diversity and Gini coefficients computed with the tcR R package. The overlap coefficient, calculated on TCRB nucleotide sequences, was used to quantify repertoire sharing. Out-of-frame TCRB sequences from naive cells were analyzed as a proxy for the pre-selection repertoire. The source is immuneACCESS, and TCRdb retained only in-frame sequences with V and J called. Part of the clones is not carried over; for the studies checked, unresolved V genes explain less than half of this, and the remainder is unexplained. D and trimming were read from the DNA, whereas the V and J calls and clone size are those reported in that table. Across this sample there are about 250,000 clones, with roughly a tenth seen only once. The ten most abundant clones make up roughly 0.017% of the sample.

The rearrangement joined TRBV9 to TRBJ1-1; the central 10 bases match TRBD1. This clonotype originated in a man aged 25-40 years with type 1 diabetes. Sequencing used naive CD4+ T cells from blood. The cell subset or site label corresponds to: true naive CD4+ T cells. CDR3 sequence: CASSPLYGQGVRNTEAFF. In nucleotide form, the sequence is TGTGCCAGCAGCCCCCTTTACGGACAGGGGGTGCGGAACACTGAAGCTTTCTTT.